The TCR beta chain under discussion was sequenced for a study of T cell responses to AZD1222 COVID-19 vaccine. Study outcomes and limitations: Just 5 or 6 AZD1222 recipients tested seropositive at baseline. Donors, mostly white British, included more females; clonal diversity was possibly underestimated.

This CDR3 is built from 13 residues. Germline V lookup: CDR1 GTSNPN, CDR2 SVGIG (reference sequence). Trimming left V 0 bases short and J 0 bases short, with 3 bases between. Method: immunoSEQ multiplex PCR; TCRdb's copy keeps in-frame clones and lacks some. This table holds under 150,000 clones, 85% to 90% found once. On this clone itself: Its target is not known. The same CDR3 is also encoded by other DNA sequences in this sample.

The TCR originated in an adult in good health. V usage is TRBV30 and J usage is TRBJ1-3, with D unclear. This material consisted of peripheral blood, taken on day 0 of AZD1222 vaccination. Written as DNA, the CDR3 is TGTGCCTGGAGTGTAAACTCTGGAAACACCATATATTTT. It yields the protein CAWSVNSGNTIYF.